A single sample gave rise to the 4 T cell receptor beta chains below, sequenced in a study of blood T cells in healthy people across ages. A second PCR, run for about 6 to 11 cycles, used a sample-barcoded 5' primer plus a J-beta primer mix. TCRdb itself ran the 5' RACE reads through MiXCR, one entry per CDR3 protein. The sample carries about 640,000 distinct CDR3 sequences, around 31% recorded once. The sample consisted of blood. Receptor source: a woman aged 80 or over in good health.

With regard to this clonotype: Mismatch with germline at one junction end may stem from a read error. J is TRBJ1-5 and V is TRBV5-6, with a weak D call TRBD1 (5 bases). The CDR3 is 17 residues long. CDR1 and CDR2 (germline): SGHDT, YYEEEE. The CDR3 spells CAGSRRRDAISNQPQHF. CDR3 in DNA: TGTGCCGGCAGCCGACGCCGGGACGCGATAAGCAATCAGCCCCAGCATTTT.

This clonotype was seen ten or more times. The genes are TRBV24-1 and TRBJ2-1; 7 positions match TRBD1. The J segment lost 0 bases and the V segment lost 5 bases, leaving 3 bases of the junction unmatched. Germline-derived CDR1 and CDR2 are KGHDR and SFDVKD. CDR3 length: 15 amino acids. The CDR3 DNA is TGTGCCACCAGTGTGGCAGGGGGCTCCTACAATGAGCAGTTCTTC. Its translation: CATSVAGGSYNEQFF.

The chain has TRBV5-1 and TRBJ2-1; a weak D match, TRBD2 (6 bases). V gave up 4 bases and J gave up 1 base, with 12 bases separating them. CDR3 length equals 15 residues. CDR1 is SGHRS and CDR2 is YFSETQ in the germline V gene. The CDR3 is CASSIAGRSYNEQFF. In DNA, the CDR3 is TGCGCCAGCAGCATTGCGGGGAGGTCCTACAATGAGCAGTTCTTC.

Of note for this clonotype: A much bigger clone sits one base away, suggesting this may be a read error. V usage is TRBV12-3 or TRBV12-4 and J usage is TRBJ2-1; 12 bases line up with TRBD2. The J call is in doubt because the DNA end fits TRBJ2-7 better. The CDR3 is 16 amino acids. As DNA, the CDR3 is TGTGCCAGCAGTAAACAGCTAGCGGGGGGGTACAATGAGCAGTACTTC. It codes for CASSKQLAGGYNEQYF.